The clone carrying this T cell receptor (beta chain) was counted between two and nine times. Clones were read by immunoSEQ multiplex PCR, and TCRdb kept only the in-frame ones, dropping some. Seen here are around 63,000 clones, 85% to 90% observed once, and the top ten hold about 10%. This entry belongs to a study of OX40 agonist ivuxolimab in advanced cancers. The V and J ends lost 6 bases and 4 bases, in that order; junction bases with no gene match: 9. Germline CDR1 is MDHEN and CDR2 is SYDVKM. The CDR3 is 15 residues long. The rearrangement links TRBV28 to TRBJ1-2; 9 positions agree with TRBD1. This receptor was taken from an adult with an advanced solid tumor such as melanoma, head and neck, liver or kidney cancer. The sample in question was CD4+ or CD8+ T cells sorted from blood, obtained in a trial of the OX40 agonist ivuxolimab. Written as DNA, the CDR3 is TGTGCCAGCAGATTCCCCGGGACAGGGTTCTATGGCTACACCTTC. Its translation: CASRFPGTGFYGYTF.